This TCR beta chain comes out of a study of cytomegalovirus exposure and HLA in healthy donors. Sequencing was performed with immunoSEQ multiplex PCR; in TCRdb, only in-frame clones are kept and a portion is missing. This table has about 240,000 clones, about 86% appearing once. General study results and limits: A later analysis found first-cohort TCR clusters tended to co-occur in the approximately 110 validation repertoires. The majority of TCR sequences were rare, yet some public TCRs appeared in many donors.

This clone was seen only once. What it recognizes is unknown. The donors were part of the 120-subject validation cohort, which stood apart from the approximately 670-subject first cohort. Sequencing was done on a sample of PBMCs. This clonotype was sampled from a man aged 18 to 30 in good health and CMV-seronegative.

CDR3 residues: CATSPLPGQGVYEQYF. The CDR3 nucleotides read TGTGCCACCAGCCCCCTTCCGGGACAAGGGGTATACGAGCAGTACTTC. V and J are TRBV15 and TRBJ2-7; a possible D gene is TRBD1 (6 bases). The V end was cut by 5 bases, the J end by 4 bases, with 21 bases between. Germline-derived CDR1 and CDR2 are LNHNV and YYDKDF (reference sequence). This CDR3 region has 16 residues.